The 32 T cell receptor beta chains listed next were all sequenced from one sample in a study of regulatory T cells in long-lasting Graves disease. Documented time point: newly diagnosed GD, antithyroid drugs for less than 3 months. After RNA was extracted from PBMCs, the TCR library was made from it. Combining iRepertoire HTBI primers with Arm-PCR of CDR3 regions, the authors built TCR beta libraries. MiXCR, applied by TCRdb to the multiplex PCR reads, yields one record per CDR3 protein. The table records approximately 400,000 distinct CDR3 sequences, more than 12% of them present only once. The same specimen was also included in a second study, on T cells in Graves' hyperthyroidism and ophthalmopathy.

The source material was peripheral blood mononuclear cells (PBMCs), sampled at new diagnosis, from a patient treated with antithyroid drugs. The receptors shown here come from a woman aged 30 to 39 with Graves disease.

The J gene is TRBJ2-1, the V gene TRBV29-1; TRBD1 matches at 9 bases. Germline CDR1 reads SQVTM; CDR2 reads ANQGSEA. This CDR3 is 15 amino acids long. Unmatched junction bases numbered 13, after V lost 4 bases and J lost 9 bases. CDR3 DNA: TGCAGCGTTGTTGGGACAGGGATTGGGATAGGTGAGCAGTTCTTC. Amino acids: CSVVGTGIGIGEQFF.

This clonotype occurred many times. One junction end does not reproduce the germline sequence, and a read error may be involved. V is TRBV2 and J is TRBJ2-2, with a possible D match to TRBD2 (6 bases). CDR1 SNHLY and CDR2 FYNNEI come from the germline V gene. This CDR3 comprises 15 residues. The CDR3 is CASSEGGRGTGELFF. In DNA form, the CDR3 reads TGTGCCAGCAGCGAAGGAGGGCGGGGCACCGGGGAGCTGTTTTTT.

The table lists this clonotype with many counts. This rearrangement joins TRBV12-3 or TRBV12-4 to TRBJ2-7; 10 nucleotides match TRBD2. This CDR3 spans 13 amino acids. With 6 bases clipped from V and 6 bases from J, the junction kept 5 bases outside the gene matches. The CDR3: CASRESGRVEQYF. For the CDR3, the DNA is TGTGCCAGCAGAGAGAGCGGGAGGGTCGAGCAGTACTTC.

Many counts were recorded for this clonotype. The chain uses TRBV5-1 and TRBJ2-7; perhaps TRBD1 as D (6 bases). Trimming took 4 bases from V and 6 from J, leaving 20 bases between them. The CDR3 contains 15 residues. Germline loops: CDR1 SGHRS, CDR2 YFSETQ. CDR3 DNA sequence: TGCGCCAGCAGCACCCCCGGCCGGGACATATTCGAGCAGTACTTC. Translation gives CASSTPGRDIFEQYF.

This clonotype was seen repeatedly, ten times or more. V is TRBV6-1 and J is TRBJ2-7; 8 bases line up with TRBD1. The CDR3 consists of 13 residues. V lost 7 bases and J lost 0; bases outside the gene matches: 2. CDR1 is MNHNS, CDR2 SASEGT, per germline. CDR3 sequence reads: CASTGQGSYEQYF. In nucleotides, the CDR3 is TGTGCCAGCACCGGACAGGGCTCCTACGAGCAGTACTTC.

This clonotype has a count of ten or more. The CDR3 coding sequence is TGCAGTGCGGCGGGGGGGCGGGACACTGAAGCTTTCTTT. Its protein product is CSAAGGRDTEAFF. The rearrangement uses TRBV20-1 and TRBJ1-1; D possibly corresponds to TRBD1 (6 bases). Between the trimmed V and J ends, which lost 6 bases and 3 bases, there was a span of 14 bases. The length of the CDR3 is 13 residues. Germline lookup yields CDR1 DFQATT and CDR2 SNEGSKA (reference sequence).

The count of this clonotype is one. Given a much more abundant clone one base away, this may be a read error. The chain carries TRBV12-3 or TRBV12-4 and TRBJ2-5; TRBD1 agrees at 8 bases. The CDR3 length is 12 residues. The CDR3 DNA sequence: TGTGCCAACAGTGGACAGGGTGGTACCCAGTACTTC. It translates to CANSGQGGTQYF.

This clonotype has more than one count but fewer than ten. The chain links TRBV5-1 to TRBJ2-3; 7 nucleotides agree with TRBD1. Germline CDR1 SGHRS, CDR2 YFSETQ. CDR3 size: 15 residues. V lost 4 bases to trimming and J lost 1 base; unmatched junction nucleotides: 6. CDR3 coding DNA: TGCGCCAGCAGCAGACAGGGCGTGGGCACAGATACGCAGTATTTT. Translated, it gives CASSRQGVGTDTQYF.

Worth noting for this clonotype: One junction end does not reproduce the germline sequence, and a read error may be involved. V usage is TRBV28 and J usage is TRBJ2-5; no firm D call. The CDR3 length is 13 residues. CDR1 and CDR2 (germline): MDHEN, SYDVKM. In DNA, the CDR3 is TGTGCCAGCAGGCAATGGCTCCAAGAGGCCCAGTACTTC. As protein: CASRQWLQEAQYF.

CDR3 residues: CASKWVGNTEAFF. The DNA for the CDR3 is TGTGCCAGCAAATGGGTGGGGAACACTGAAGCTTTCTTT. The rearrangement links TRBV28 to TRBJ1-1; D ambiguous. Trimming took off 7 bases at V and 1 base at J, with 10 bases between the two ends. Germline CDR1 reads MDHEN; CDR2 reads SYDVKM. The CDR3 length is 13 residues.

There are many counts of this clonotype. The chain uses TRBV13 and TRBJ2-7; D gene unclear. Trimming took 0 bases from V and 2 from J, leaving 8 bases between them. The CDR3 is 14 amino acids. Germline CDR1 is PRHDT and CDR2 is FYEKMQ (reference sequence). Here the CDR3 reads CASSLGSVTYEQYF. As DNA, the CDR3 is TGTGCCAGCAGCTTAGGTTCAGTAACCTACGAGCAGTACTTC.

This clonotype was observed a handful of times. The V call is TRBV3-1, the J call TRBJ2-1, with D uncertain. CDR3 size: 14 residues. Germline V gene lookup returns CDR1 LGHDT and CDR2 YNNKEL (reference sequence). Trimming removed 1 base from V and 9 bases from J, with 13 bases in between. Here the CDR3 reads CASSQASGLGEQFF. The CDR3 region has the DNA TGTGCCAGCAGCCAAGCCTCGGGTCTAGGTGAGCAGTTCTTC.

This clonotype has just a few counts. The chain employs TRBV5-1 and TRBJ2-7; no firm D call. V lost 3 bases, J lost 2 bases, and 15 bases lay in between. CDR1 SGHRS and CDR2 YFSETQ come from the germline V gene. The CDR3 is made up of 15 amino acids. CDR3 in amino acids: CASSWTLTPTYEQYF. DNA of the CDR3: TGCGCCAGCAGCTGGACCCTCACGCCCACCTACGAGCAGTACTTC.

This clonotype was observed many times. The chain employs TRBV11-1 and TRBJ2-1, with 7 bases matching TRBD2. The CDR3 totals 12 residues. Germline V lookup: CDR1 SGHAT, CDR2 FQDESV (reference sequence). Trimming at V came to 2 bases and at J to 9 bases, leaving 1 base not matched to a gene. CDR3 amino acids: CASSLLAGEQFF. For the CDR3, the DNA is TGTGCCAGCAGCTTATTAGCGGGTGAGCAGTTCTTC.

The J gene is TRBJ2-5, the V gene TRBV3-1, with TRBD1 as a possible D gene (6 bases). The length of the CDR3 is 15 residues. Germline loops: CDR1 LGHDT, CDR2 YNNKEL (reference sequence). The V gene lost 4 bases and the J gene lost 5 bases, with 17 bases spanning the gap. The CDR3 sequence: CASSRGTSRGETQYF. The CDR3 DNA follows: TGTGCCAGCAGCCGGGGGACAAGTCGAGGTGAGACCCAGTACTTC.

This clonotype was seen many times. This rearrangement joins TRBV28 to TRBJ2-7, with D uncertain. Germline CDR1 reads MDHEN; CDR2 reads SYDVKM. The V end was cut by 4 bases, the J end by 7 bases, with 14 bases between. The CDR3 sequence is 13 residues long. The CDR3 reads CASSSGLAGEQYF. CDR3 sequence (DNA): TGTGCCAGCAGTTCGGGCCTCGCAGGAGAGCAGTACTTC.

CDR3 DNA sequence: TGTGCCAGCAGTGCCCCTCGTGGCGGAAGCTCCTACGAGCAGTACTTC. Protein: CASSAPRGGSSYEQYF. The V call is TRBV2, the J call TRBJ2-7; D is undetermined. Germline CDR1 reads SNHLY; CDR2 reads FYNNEI. Deletions cut 4 bases from V and 0 bases from J, with 16 bases between. This CDR3 spans 16 amino acids.

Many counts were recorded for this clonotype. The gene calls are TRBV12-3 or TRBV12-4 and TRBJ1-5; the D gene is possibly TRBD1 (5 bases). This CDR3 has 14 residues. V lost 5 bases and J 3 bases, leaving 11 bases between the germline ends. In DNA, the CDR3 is TGTGCCAGCAGTATTACAGGTAACAATCAGCCCCAGCATTTT. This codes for CASSITGNNQPQHF.

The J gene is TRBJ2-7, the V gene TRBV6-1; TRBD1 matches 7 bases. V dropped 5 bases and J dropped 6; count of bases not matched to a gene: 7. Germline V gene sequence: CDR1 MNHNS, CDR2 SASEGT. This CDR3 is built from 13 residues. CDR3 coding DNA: TGTGCCAGCAGTAGACAGGGAGTTGGCGAGCAGTACTTC. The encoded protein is CASSRQGVGEQYF.

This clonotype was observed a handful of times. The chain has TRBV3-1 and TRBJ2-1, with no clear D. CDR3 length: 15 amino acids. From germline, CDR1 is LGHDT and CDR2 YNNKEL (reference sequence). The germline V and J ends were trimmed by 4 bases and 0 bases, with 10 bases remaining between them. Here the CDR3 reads CASSPHKSSYNEQFF. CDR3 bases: TGTGCCAGCAGCCCTCACAAGAGCTCCTACAATGAGCAGTTCTTC.

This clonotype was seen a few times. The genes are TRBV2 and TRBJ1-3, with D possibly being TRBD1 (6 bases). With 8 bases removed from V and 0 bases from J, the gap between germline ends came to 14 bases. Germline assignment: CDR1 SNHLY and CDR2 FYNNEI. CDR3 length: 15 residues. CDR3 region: CASCRGRGSGNTIYF. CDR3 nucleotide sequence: TGTGCCAGCTGCCGGGGCAGGGGCTCTGGAAACACCATATATTTT.

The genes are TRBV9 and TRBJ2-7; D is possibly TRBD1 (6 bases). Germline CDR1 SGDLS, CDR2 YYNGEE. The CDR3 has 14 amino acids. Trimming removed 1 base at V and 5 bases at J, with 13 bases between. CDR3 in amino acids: CASSVRGISDEQYF. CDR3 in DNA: TGTGCCAGCAGCGTAAGGGGGATCTCGGACGAGCAGTACTTC. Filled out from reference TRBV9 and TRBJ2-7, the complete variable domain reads DSGVTQTPKHLITATGQRVTLRCSPRSGDLSVYWYQQSLDQGLQFLIQYYNGEERAKGNILERFSAQQFPDLHSELNLSSLELGDSALYFCASSVRGISDEQYFGPGTRLTVT.

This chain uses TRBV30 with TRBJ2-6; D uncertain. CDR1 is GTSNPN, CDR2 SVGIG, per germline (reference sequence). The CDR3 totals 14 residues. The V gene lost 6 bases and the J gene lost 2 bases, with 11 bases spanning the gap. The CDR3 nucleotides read TGTGCCTGCTTTAGAGTTCCTGGGGCCAACGTCCTGACTTTC. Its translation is CACFRVPGANVLTF.

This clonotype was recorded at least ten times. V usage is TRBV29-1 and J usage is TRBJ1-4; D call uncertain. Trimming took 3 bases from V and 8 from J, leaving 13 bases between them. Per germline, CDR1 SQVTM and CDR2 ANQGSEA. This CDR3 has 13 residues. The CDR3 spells CSVDVDKEEKLFF. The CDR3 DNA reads TGCAGCGTTGATGTCGACAAGGAGGAAAAACTGTTTTTT.

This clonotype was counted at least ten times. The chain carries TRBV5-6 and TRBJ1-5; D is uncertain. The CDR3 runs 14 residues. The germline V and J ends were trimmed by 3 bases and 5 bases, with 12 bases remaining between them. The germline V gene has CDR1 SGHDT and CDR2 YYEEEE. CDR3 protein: CASSSVRADQPQHF. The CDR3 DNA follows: TGTGCCAGCAGCTCCGTCCGGGCAGATCAGCCCCAGCATTTT.

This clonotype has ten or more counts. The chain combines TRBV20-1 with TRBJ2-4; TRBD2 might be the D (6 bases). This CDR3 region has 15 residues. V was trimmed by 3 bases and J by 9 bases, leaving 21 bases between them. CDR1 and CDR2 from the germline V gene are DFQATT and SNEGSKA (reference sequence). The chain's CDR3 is CSASGTHGHASIQYF. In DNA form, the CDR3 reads TGCAGTGCTAGCGGGACTCACGGGCATGCAAGCATTCAGTACTTC.

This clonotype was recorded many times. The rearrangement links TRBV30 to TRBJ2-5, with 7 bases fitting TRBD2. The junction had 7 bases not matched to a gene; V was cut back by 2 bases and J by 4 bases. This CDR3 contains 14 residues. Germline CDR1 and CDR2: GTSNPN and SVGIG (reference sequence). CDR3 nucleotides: TGTGCCTGGAGTTTGGCTAGCGGAGGAGAGACCCAGTACTTC. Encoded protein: CAWSLASGGETQYF.

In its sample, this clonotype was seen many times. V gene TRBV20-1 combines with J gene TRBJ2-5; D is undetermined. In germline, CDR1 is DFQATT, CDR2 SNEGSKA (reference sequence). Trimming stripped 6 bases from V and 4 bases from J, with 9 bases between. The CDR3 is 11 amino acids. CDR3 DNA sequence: TGCAGTGCCCCGAAAGGAGAGACCCAGTACTTC. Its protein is CSAPKGETQYF.

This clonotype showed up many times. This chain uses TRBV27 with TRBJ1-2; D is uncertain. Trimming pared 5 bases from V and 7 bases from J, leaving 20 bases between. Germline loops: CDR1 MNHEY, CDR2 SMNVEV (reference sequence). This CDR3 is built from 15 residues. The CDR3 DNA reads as TGTGCCAGCAGTAGATATCGGGGAGGCGTTGGTGGCTACACCTTC. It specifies CASSRYRGGVGGYTF.

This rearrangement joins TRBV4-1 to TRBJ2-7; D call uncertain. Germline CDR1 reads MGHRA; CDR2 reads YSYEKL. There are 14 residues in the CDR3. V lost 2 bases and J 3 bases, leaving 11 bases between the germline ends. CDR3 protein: CASSQHRQNYEQYF. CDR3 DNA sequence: TGCGCCAGCAGCCAACATCGGCAGAACTACGAGCAGTACTTC.

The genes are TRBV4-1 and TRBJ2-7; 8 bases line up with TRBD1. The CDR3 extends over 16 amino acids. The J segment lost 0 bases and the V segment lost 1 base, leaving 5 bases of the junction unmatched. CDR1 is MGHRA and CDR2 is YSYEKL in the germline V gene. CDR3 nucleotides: TGCGCCAGCAGCCAAGGTCGACAGGGGAGCTCCTACGAGCAGTACTTC. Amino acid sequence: CASSQGRQGSSYEQYF.

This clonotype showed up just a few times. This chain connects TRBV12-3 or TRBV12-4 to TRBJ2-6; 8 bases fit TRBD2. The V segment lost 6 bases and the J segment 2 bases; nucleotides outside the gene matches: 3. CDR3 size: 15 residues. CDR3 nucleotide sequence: TGTGCCAGCAGGCCCGGGGGGGCTGGGGCCAACGTCCTGACTTTC. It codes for CASRPGGAGANVLTF.